The rows below give T cell receptor beta chains drawn from one sample of a study of blood T cells in healthy people across ages. TCRdb used MiXCR to reprocess the 5' RACE reads, holding one entry per CDR3 protein. The sample has around 1,800,000 distinct CDR3 sequences; 35% to 50% are singletons. The specimen sequenced was blood. All receptors come from a human donor in good health. Both conserved end residues are part of each CDR3. D genes are given only for firm matches. Clone size appears in some rows only: once, few, many, or a class for an expanded clone.

CASSLGLVAVEQFF | TGTGCCAGCAGCTTAGGACTAGTCGCAGTGGAGCAGTTCTTC | TRBV7-2 | 14 | TRBJ2-1 | NA | NA
CASSPGELRGIQYF | TGCGCCAGCAGCCCGGGGGAACTACGCGGCATTCAGTACTTC | TRBV5-1 | 14 | TRBJ2-4 | NA | NA
CASSPHRTNYEQYF | TGTGCCAGCAGTCCTCACAGGACCAACTACGAGCAGTACTTC | TRBV12-3/TRBV12-4 | 14 | TRBJ2-7 | few | NA
CASSQEPGLDTEAFF | TGTGCCAGCAGCCAAGAACCGGGTTTGGACACTGAAGCTTTCTTT | TRBV3-1 | 15 | TRBJ1-1 | NA | NA
CASSRVRETQYF | TGTGCCAGCAGTAGGGTTAGGGAGACCCAGTACTTC | TRBV7-2 | 12 | TRBJ2-5 | many | NA
CASSQNSGVETQYF | TGCGCCAGCAGCCAAAATAGCGGGGTTGAGACCCAGTACTTC | TRBV4-3 | 14 | TRBJ2-5 | few | TRBD2
CSATGPRETQFF | TGCAGTGCGACGGGACCGCGGGAGACCCAGTTCTTC | TRBV20-1 | 12 | TRBJ2-1 | NA | TRBD2
CASRTLAGGPNTGELFF | TGTGCCAGCAGGACCCTAGCGGGGGGACCGAACACCGGGGAGCTGTTTTTT | TRBV6-1 | 17 | TRBJ2-2 | few | TRBD2
CASSPQTYLTEQFF | TGTGCCAGCAGCCCGCAGACTTACTTAACTGAGCAGTTCTTC | TRBV3-1 | 14 | TRBJ2-1 | once | NA
CRAPRSYEQYF | TGCAGGGCTCCCAGATCCTACGAGCAGTACTTC | TRBV20-1 | 11 | TRBJ2-7 | NA | NA
CASCKVAAEQYF | TGTGCCAGCTGTAAGGTCGCCGCCGAGCAGTACTTC | TRBV6-2/TRBV6-3 | 12 | TRBJ2-7 | few | NA
CASSGPWGQPQHF | TGTGCCAGCAGTGGACCTTGGGGTCAGCCCCAGCATTTT | TRBV9 | 13 | TRBJ1-5 | NA | NA
CASSPGTGGGSEAFF | TGTGCCAGCAGTCCCGGGACAGGGGGAGGATCTGAAGCTTTCTTT | TRBV6-2/TRBV6-3 | 15 | TRBJ1-1 | NA | TRBD1
CAGSIGSDYEQYF | TGCGCCGGCAGCATTGGGTCGGACTACGAGCAGTACTTC | TRBV5-1 | 13 | TRBJ2-7 | NA | NA
CASNPGGPNEKLFF | TGTGCCAGCAACCCCGGGGGACCTAATGAAAAACTGTTTTTT | TRBV3-1 | 14 | TRBJ1-4 | once | NA
CANSFEGIYNEQFF | TGTGCCAACAGCTTTGAGGGGATCTACAATGAGCAGTTCTTC | TRBV7-2 | 14 | TRBJ2-1 | once | NA
CSVVYRGPLLAKNIQYF | TGCAGCGTTGTTTACAGGGGGCCCTTACTAGCCAAAAACATTCAGTACTTT | TRBV29-1 | 17 | TRBJ2-4 | NA | TRBD1
CASSLTQGGTDTQYF | TGCGCCAGCAGCTTGACACAGGGGGGCACAGATACGCAGTATTTT | TRBV5-1 | 15 | TRBJ2-3 | few | TRBD1
CASSRTGQQGYTF | TGTGCCAGCAGCAGGACAGGCCAGCAGGGCTACACCTTC | TRBV12-3/TRBV12-4 | 13 | TRBJ1-2 | NA | TRBD1
CSASRHPRDAQYF | TGCAGTGCTAGCCGACACCCTCGGGATGCGCAGTATTTT | TRBV20-1 | 13 | TRBJ2-3 | NA | NA
CASSQELGQGRRGTQYF | TGCGCCAGCAGCCAGGAGCTGGGACAGGGGAGAAGAGGTACGCAGTATTTT | TRBV4-3 | 17 | TRBJ2-3 | NA | TRBD1
CASSPTARLEETQFF | TGTGCCAGCAGCCCCACCGCCCGACTAGAAGAGACCCAGTTCTTC | TRBV7-3 | 15 | TRBJ2-1 | few | NA
CASSPTWDSRSNEQFF | TGTGCCAGCAGCCCAACCTGGGACAGCCGCTCCAATGAGCAGTTCTTC | TRBV28 | 16 | TRBJ2-1 | NA | TRBD1
CASSFYTASLNNEQYF | TGTGCCAGCAGTTTCTACACAGCGAGCCTTAACAATGAGCAGTACTTC | TRBV28 | 16 | TRBJ2-4 | NA | NA
CASTDGNSGANVLTF | TGCGCCAGCACCGACGGTAACTCTGGGGCCAACGTCCTGACTTTC | TRBV5-1 | 15 | TRBJ2-6 | NA | NA
CASSLFLAEHTEAFF | TGTGCCAGCAGCTTATTTCTGGCGGAACACACTGAAGCTTTCTTT | TRBV7-2 | 15 | TRBJ1-1 | few | NA
CSARRWRLDGETQYF | TGCAGTGCTAGAAGATGGCGGCTAGATGGGGAGACCCAGTACTTC | TRBV20-1 | 15 | TRBJ2-5 | NA | NA
CSAGDLGQGSRDGYTF | TGCAGTGCTGGAGATCTAGGGCAGGGGTCGCGGGATGGCTACACCTTC | TRBV20-1 | 16 | TRBJ1-2 | NA | NA
CASSDRDREGDTQYF | TGTGCCAGCAGCGACCGGGACAGGGAGGGAGATACGCAGTATTTT | TRBV7-2 | 15 | TRBJ2-3 | once | TRBD1
CASSQDSQAQGEQYF | TGCGCCAGCAGCCAGGACAGCCAGGCTCAGGGCGAGCAGTACTTC | TRBV5-1 | 15 | TRBJ2-7 | NA | NA
CSVPAFTYSNQPQHF | TGCAGTGTTCCCGCCTTTACCTATAGCAATCAGCCCCAGCATTTT | TRBV20-1 | 15 | TRBJ1-5 | NA | NA
CASSKDRGLNQPQHF | TGTGCCAGCAGTAAGGACAGGGGGCTAAATCAGCCCCAGCATTTT | TRBV5-6 | 15 | TRBJ1-5 | NA | TRBD1
CATSRGTIVEQYF | TGTGCCACCAGCAGAGGGACCATAGTAGAGCAGTACTTC | TRBV15 | 13 | TRBJ2-5 | NA | NA
CASSPLGTVQETQYF | TGTGCCAGCTCACCGCTCGGGACAGTTCAAGAGACCCAGTACTTC | TRBV18 | 15 | TRBJ2-5 | NA | TRBD1
CAISAGEGAIKQYF | TGTGCCATCAGCGCCGGCGAGGGGGCTATTAAACAGTACTTC | TRBV10-3 | 14 | TRBJ2-5 | NA | TRBD1
CASSHQGWQPQHF | TGTGCCAGTAGCCATCAGGGTTGGCAGCCCCAGCATTTT | TRBV19 | 13 | TRBJ1-5 | NA | NA
CANTGPSWDTEAFF | TGCGCCAACACCGGGCCCTCATGGGACACTGAAGCTTTCTTT | TRBV4-1 | 14 | TRBJ1-1 | NA | NA
CASNYGQETQYF | TGTGCCAGCAACTACGGCCAAGAGACCCAGTACTTC | TRBV6-2/TRBV6-3 | 12 | TRBJ2-5 | few | NA
CASSSDAVSTEAFF | TGTGCCAGCAGCTCTGACGCCGTTTCCACTGAAGCTTTCTTT | TRBV7-3 | 14 | TRBJ1-1 | NA | NA
CSVEGVGTYEQYF | TGCAGCGTTGAAGGGGTAGGGACCTACGAGCAGTACTTC | TRBV29-1 | 13 | TRBJ2-7 | NA | NA
CSGWGFADTQYF | TGCAGTGGGTGGGGGTTCGCAGATACGCAGTATTTT | TRBV20-1 | 12 | TRBJ2-3 | once | NA
CASSERSHQYF | TGCGCCAGCAGTGAGAGGAGTCACCAGTACTTC | TRBV10-2 | 11 | TRBJ2-5 | few | NA
CSARDVDRWVFRTTEAFF | TGCAGTGCTAGAGACGTTGACAGGTGGGTTTTCCGGACGACTGAAGCTTTCTTT | TRBV20-1 | 18 | TRBJ1-1 | NA | NA
CSVLGEIPSTDTQYF | TGCAGCGTCCTAGGGGAGATTCCTAGCACAGATACGCAGTATTTT | TRBV29-1 | 15 | TRBJ2-3 | NA | NA
CASSFFADREVNEQFF | TGTGCCAGCAGCTTTTTTGCCGACAGGGAGGTAAATGAGCAGTTCTTC | TRBV5-4 | 16 | TRBJ2-1 | few | NA
CASSLVSAEETQYF | TGTGCCAGCAGCTTAGTTTCGGCAGAAGAGACCCAGTACTTC | TRBV7-8 | 14 | TRBJ2-5 | few | NA
CASSPDLLGSPLHF | TGTGCCAGCAGTCCCGACCTCCTTGGTTCACCCCTCCACTTT | TRBV7-9 | 14 | TRBJ1-6 | NA | NA
CASSQGDRGSGSQYF | TGTGCCAGCAGCCAAGGGGACAGGGGGTCGGGTTCGCAGTATTTT | TRBV3-1 | 15 | TRBJ2-3 | NA | TRBD1
CSARLQGYGYTF | TGCAGTGCTAGGCTACAGGGCTATGGCTACACCTTC | TRBV20-1 | 12 | TRBJ1-2 | NA | NA
CASTRLDQPQHF | TGTGCCAGCACACGCTTAGATCAGCCCCAGCATTTT | TRBV6-2/TRBV6-3 | 12 | TRBJ1-5 | few | NA
CASRPAGFRSGANVLTF | TGTGCCAGCAGACCAGCGGGGTTCCGCTCTGGGGCCAACGTCCTGACTTTC | TRBV6-1 | 17 | TRBJ2-6 | NA | TRBD2
CSAPQGARGYTF | TGCAGTGCGCCTCAGGGGGCGCGTGGCTACACCTTC | TRBV20-1 | 12 | TRBJ1-2 | NA | TRBD1
CASSFDGEVNQPQHF | TGTGCCAGCAGTTTTGACGGGGAGGTCAATCAGCCCCAGCATTTT | TRBV12-3/TRBV12-4 | 15 | TRBJ1-5 | few | NA